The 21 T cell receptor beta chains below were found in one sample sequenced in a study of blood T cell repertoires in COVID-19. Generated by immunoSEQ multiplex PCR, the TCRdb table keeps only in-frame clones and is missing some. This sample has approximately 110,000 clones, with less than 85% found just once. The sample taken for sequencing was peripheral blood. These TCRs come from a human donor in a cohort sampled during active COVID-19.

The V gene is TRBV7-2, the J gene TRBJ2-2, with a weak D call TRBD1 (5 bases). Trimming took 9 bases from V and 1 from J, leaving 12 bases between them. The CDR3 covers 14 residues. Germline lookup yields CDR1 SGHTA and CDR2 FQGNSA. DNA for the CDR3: TGTGCCAGTGGGGCGACCCTGAACACCGGGGAGCTGTTTTTT. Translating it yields CASGATLNTGELFF.

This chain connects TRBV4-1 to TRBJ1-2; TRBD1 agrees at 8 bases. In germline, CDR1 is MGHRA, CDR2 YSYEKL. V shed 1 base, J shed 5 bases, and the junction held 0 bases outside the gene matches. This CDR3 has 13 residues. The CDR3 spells CASSQGTGYGYTF. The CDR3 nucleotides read TGCGCCAGCAGCCAAGGGACAGGGTATGGCTACACCTTC.

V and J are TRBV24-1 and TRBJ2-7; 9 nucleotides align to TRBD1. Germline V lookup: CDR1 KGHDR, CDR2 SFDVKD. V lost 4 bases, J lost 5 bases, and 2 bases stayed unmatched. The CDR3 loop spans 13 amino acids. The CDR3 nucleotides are TGTGCCACCAGTGACTGGACAGGGGACGAGCAGTACTTC. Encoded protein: CATSDWTGDEQYF.

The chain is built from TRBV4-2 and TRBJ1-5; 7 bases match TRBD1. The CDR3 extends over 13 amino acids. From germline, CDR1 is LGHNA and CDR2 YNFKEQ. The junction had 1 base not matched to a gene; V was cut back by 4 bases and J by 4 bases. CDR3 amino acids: CASSRDRNQPQHF. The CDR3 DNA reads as TGTGCCAGCAGCCGGGACAGAAATCAGCCCCAGCATTTT.

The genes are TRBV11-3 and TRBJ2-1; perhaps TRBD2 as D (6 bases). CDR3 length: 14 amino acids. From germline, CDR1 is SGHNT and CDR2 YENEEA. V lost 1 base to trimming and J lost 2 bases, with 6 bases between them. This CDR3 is CASSLGGAYNEQFF. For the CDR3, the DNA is TGTGCCAGCAGCTTAGGGGGGGCCTACAATGAGCAGTTCTTC.

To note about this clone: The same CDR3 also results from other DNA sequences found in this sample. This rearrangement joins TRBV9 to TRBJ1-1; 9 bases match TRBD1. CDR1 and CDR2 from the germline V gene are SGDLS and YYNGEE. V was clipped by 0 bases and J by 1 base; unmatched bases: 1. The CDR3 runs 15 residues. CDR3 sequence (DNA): TGTGCCAGCAGCGTAGAGGGACAGGGGAACACTGAAGCTTTCTTT. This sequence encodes CASSVEGQGNTEAFF.

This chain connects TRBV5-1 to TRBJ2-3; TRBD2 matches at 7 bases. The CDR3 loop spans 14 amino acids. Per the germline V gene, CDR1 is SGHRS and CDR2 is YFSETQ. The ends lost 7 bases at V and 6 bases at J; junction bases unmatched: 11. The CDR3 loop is CASRTGGGADTQYF. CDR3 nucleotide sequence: TGCGCCAGCCGAACTGGGGGAGGGGCGGATACGCAGTATTTT. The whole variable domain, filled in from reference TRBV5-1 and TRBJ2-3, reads KAGVTQTPRYLIKTRGQQVTLSCSPISGHRSVSWYQQTPGQGLQFLFEYFSETQRNKGNFPGRFSGRQFSNSRSEMNVSTLELGDSALYLCASRTGGGADTQYFGPGTRLTVL.

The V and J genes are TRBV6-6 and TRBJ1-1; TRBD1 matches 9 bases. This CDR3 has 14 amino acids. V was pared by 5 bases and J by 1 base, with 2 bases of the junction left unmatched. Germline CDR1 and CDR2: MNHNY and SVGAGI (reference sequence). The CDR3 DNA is TGTGCCAGCAGTGCGGGACAGGGGAACACTGAAGCTTTCTTT. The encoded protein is CASSAGQGNTEAFF.

The CDR3 is CSLTLDTGELFF. The CDR3, as DNA: TGCAGCCTAACTCTCGACACCGGGGAGCTGTTTTTT. The V gene is TRBV29-1, the J gene TRBJ2-2; no clear D gene. Germline values: CDR1 SQVTM, CDR2 ANQGSEA. The V gene lost 8 bases and the J gene lost 3 bases, with 10 bases spanning the gap. The CDR3 runs to 12 residues.

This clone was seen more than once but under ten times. CDR3 amino acids: CASSPSGTGVGYTF. The CDR3 DNA reads as TGTGCCAGCAGCCCGTCCGGGACAGGGGTTGGCTACACCTTC. The chain links TRBV9 to TRBJ1-2; TRBD1 matches at 10 bases. Trimming removed 4 bases from V and 7 bases from J; junction bases left unmatched: 7. There are 14 residues in the CDR3. Germline V lookup: CDR1 SGDLS, CDR2 YYNGEE.

CDR3 sequence (DNA): TGTGCCAGCAGTTTCAGGTGGGACAGGGTAACCTACGAGCAGTACTTC. Amino acid sequence: CASSFRWDRVTYEQYF. The gene calls are TRBV28 and TRBJ2-7; 9 bases align to TRBD1. The CDR3 loop spans 16 amino acids. V was pared by 3 bases and J by 2 bases, with 8 bases of the junction left unmatched. Germline V gives CDR1 MDHEN, CDR2 SYDVKM.

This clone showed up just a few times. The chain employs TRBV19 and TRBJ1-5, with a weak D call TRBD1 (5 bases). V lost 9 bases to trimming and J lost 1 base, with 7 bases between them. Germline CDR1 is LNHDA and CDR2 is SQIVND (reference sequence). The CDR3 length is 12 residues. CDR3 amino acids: CASRQSNQPQHF. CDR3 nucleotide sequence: TGTGCCAGCAGACAGAGCAATCAGCCCCAGCATTTT.

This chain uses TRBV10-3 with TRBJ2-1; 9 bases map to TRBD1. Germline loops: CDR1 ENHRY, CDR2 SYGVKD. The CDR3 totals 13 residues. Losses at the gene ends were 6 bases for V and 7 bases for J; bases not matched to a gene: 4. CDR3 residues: CAISPGQGNEQFF. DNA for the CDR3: TGTGCCATCAGCCCGGGACAGGGTAATGAGCAGTTCTTC.

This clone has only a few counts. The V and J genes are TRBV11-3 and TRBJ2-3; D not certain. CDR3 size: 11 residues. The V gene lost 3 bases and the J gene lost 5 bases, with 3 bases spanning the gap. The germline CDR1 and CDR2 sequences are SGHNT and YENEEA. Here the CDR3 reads CASSFKDTQYF. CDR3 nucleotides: TGTGCCAGCAGCTTTAAAGATACGCAGTATTTT.

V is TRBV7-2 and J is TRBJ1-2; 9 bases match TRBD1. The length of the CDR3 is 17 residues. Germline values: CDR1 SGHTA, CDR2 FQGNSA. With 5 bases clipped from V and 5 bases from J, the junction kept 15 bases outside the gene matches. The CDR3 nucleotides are TGTGCCAGCAGCCCTCGTACGGGACAGGGTACGAGGTATGGCTACACCTTC. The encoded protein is CASSPRTGQGTRYGYTF. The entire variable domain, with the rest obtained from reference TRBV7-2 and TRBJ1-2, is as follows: GAGVSQSPSNKVTEKGKDVELRCDPISGHTALYWYRQSLGQGLEFLIYFQGNSAPDKSGLPSDRFSAERTGGSVSTLTIQRTQQEDSAVYLCASSPRTGQGTRYGYTFGSGTRLTVV.

The CDR3 sequence is CASSASGGVSGNTIYF. In DNA, the CDR3 is TGTGCCAGCAGTGCATCAGGGGGCGTCTCTGGAAACACCATATATTTT. The chain has TRBV6-1 and TRBJ1-3; 8 bases line up with TRBD1. V lost 4 bases, J lost 0 bases, and 5 bases stayed unmatched. CDR1 is MNHNS, CDR2 SASEGT, per germline. This CDR3 is 16 amino acids long.

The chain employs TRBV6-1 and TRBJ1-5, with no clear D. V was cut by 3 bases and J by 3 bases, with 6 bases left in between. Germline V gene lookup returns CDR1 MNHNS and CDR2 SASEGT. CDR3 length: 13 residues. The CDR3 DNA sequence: TGTGCCAGCAGTGATTTATTCAATCAGCCCCAGCATTTT. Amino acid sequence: CASSDLFNQPQHF.

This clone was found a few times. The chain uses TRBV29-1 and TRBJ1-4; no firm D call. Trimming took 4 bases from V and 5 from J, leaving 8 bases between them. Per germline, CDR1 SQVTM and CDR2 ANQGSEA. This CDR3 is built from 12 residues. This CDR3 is CSVAGSNEKLFF. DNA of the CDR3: TGCAGCGTTGCCGGTTCGAATGAAAAACTGTTTTTT.

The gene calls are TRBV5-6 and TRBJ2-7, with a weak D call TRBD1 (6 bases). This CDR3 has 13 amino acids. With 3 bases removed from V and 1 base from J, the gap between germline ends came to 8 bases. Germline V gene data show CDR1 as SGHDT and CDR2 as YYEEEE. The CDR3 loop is CASSSDSSYEQYF. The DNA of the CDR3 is TGTGCCAGCAGCTCGGACAGTTCCTACGAGCAGTACTTC.

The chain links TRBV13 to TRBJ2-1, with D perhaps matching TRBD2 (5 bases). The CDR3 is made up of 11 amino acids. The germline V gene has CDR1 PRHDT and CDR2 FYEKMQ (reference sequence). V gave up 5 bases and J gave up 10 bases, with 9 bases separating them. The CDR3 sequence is CASSGEGEQFF. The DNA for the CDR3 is TGTGCCAGCAGCGGTGAGGGAGAGCAGTTCTTC.

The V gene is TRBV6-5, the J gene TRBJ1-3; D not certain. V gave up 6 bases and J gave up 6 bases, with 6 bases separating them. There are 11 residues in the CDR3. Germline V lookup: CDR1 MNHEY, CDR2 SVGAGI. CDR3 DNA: TGTGCCAGCAGGGGCCCAAACACCATATATTTT. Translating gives CASRGPNTIYF.